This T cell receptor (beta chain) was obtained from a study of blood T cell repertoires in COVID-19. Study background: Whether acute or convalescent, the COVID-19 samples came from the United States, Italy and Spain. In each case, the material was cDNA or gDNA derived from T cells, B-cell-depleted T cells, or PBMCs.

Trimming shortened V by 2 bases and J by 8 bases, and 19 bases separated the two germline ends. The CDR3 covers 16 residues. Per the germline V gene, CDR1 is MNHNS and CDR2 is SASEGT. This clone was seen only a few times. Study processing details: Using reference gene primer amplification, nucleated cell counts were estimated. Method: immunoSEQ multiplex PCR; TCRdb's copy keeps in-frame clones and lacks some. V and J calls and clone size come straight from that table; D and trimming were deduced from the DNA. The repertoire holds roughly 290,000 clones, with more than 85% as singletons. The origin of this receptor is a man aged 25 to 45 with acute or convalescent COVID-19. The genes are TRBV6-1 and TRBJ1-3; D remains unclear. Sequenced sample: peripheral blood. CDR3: CASSEQALYIGYTIYF. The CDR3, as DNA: TGTGCCAGCAGTGAACAGGCTCTTTATATTGGGTACACCATATATTTT.